The 25 T cell receptor beta chains below come from one sample, sequenced in a study of blood T cells in healthy people across ages. Primed by a sample-barcoded 5' primer and a J-beta primer mix, a second PCR proceeded for 7 to 11 cycles. TCRdb processed the 5' RACE reads anew with MiXCR; each CDR3 protein has one entry. The table includes over a million distinct CDR3 sequences, less than 50% detected once. Sequencing was carried out using blood. The receptors come from a woman in her fifties or sixties in good health.

The V and J genes are TRBV6-1 and TRBJ2-5; 9 nucleotides agree with TRBD2. This CDR3 contains 14 residues. V dropped 7 bases and J dropped 5; count of bases not matched to a gene: 8. CDR1 is MNHNS, CDR2 SASEGT, per germline. The CDR3 reads CASTLSGRGETQYF. DNA of the CDR3: TGTGCCAGCACTCTTAGCGGGAGAGGGGAGACCCAGTACTTC.

This chain links TRBV20-1 with TRBJ2-3; the match to TRBD2 covers 14 bases. V was pared by 6 bases and J by 6 bases, with 8 bases of the junction left unmatched. The CDR3 sequence is 15 residues long. The germline gives CDR1 DFQATT, CDR2 SNEGSKA (reference sequence). CDR3 in amino acids: CSAQGLAGVYDTQYF. CDR3 sequence (DNA): TGCAGTGCCCAGGGACTAGCGGGAGTCTATGATACGCAGTATTTT.

This clonotype came up a few times. The chain employs TRBV5-1 and TRBJ2-5; unclear D gene. CDR1 is SGHRS, CDR2 YFSETQ, per germline. This CDR3 has 13 amino acids. V gave up 0 bases and J gave up 3 bases, with 6 bases separating them. This chain's CDR3 is CASSLAWEETQYF. The CDR3, as DNA: TGCGCCAGCAGCTTGGCCTGGGAAGAGACCCAGTACTTC.

The J gene is TRBJ2-7, the V gene TRBV2; TRBD2 aligns across 8 bases. The CDR3 spans 13 residues. Germline loops: CDR1 SNHLY, CDR2 FYNNEI. V trimming: 6 bases; J trimming: 7 bases; junction bases outside the gene matches: 8. The chain's CDR3 is CASSPTSANEQYF. CDR3 DNA: TGTGCCAGCAGCCCGACTAGCGCCAATGAGCAGTACTTC.

The CDR3 region has the DNA TGTGCCAGCAGTTTGCGGGAGCTTCGCAATGAGCAGTTCTTC. Its protein is CASSLRELRNEQFF. The chain combines TRBV12-3 or TRBV12-4 with TRBJ2-1; 7 bases fit TRBD2. Trimming removed 3 bases from V and 6 bases from J; junction bases left unmatched: 5. The CDR3 runs 14 residues.

This chain joins TRBV13 and TRBJ1-2; 8 nucleotides line up with TRBD1. Per germline, CDR1 PRHDT and CDR2 FYEKMQ (reference sequence). V shed 5 bases and J 3 bases; nucleotides not matched to a gene: 2. This CDR3 comprises 13 residues. The CDR3: CASSKGQDYGYTF. The CDR3 DNA reads TGTGCCAGCAGCAAGGGACAGGACTATGGCTACACCTTC.

The chain links TRBV27 to TRBJ2-2; weak D call: TRBD1 (5 bases). Trimming took off 3 bases at V and 0 bases at J, with 20 bases between the two ends. The CDR3 is made up of 19 amino acids. Germline CDR1 MNHEY, CDR2 SMNVEV (reference sequence). In nucleotides, the CDR3 is TGTGCCAGCAGTTTGGGGCAGCTTGGGTTTATCGCGAACACCGGGGAGCTGTTTTTT. This encodes CASSLGQLGFIANTGELFF.

The rearrangement joins TRBV5-1 to TRBJ2-1, with 10 nucleotides matching TRBD1. V lost 3 bases to trimming and J lost 6 bases; unmatched junction nucleotides: 9. This CDR3 comprises 16 residues. CDR1 SGHRS and CDR2 YFSETQ come from the germline V gene. The CDR3 region has the DNA TGCGCCAGCAGCTCAAGGACCGGGACAGGGGCCAATGAGCAGTTCTTC. Its translation is CASSSRTGTGANEQFF.

The chain couples TRBV29-1 to TRBJ2-5; TRBD1 is a possible D gene (6 bases). CDR3 length equals 14 residues. V was clipped by 4 bases and J by 4 bases, with 16 bases between them. The germline gives CDR1 SQVTM, CDR2 ANQGSEA. The CDR3 nucleotides are TGCAGCGTTGGGGGGACACGAAGCCCAGAGACCCAGTACTTC. Its translation is CSVGGTRSPETQYF.

This clonotype was counted only a few times. The chain recombines TRBV11-1 with TRBJ2-1; TRBD2 aligns across 10 bases. With 2 bases clipped from V and 12 bases from J, the junction kept 10 bases outside the gene matches. Germline V gene lookup returns CDR1 SGHAT and CDR2 FQDESV (reference sequence). CDR3 length: 15 amino acids. The CDR3 sequence is CASSLPAGGPVWQFF. The CDR3, as DNA: TGTGCCAGCAGCTTACCAGCGGGAGGGCCGGTGTGGCAGTTCTTC.

This chain connects TRBV9 to TRBJ1-5; D gene unclear. This CDR3 comprises 14 residues. V was clipped by 3 bases and J by 1 base, with 8 bases between them. The germline gives CDR1 SGDLS, CDR2 YYNGEE. The CDR3 spells CASSAGWSNQPQHF. The CDR3, as DNA: TGTGCCAGCAGCGCAGGTTGGAGCAATCAGCCCCAGCATTTT.

The chain employs TRBV25-1 and TRBJ2-3; 9 bases are shared with TRBD1. This CDR3 is built from 16 residues. Germline CDR1 is MGHDK and CDR2 is SYGVNS. Unmatched junction bases numbered 7, after V lost 4 bases and J lost 2 bases. The CDR3 nucleotides are TGTGCCAGCAGTGCCCGGGACAGGGAGTACACAGATACGCAGTATTTT. Translation gives CASSARDREYTDTQYF.

J is TRBJ2-7 and V is TRBV13; 11 bases are shared with TRBD2. The germline CDR1 and CDR2 sequences are PRHDT and FYEKMQ (reference sequence). The CDR3 consists of 16 residues. Germline trimming cut 5 bases from V and 2 bases from J; bases unmatched to any gene: 8. The DNA of the CDR3 is TGTGCCAGCAGCCGGCCGACTAGCGGGGAGGCCTACGAGCAGTACTTC. It codes for CASSRPTSGEAYEQYF. The full variable domain, rest sourced from reference TRBV13 and TRBJ2-7, is AAGVIQSPRHLIKEKRETATLKCYPIPRHDTVYWYQQGPGQDPQFLISFYEKMQSDKGSIPDRFSAQQFSDYHSELNMSSLELGDSALYFCASSRPTSGEAYEQYFGPGTRLTVT.

The V call is TRBV6-6, the J call TRBJ2-4; 8 bases match TRBD2. The J call may be in error: the DNA end matches TRBJ2-5 better. The CDR3 totals 16 residues. From germline, CDR1 is MNHNY and CDR2 SVGAGI (reference sequence). DNA for the CDR3: TGTGCCAGCAGTTATCCGATTAGCGGGAACGAAGAGACCCAGTACTTC. Protein product: CASSYPISGNEETQYF.

On this clonotype: Just one base apart from a much larger clone, this may be a read error. V gene TRBV7-2 combines with J gene TRBJ2-7, with 13 positions matching TRBD2. The CDR3 extends over 15 amino acids. The J segment lost 2 bases and the V segment lost 4 bases, leaving 2 bases of the junction unmatched. CDR1 and CDR2 (germline): SGHTA, FQGNSA. CDR3 region: CASSWGLAGPYEQYF. Here the CDR3 DNA reads TGTGCCAGCAGCTGGGGACTAGCGGGACCCTACGAGCAGTACTTC.

The J gene is TRBJ2-3, the V gene TRBV10-1, with 9 bases lining up with TRBD1. Trimming removed 9 bases from V and 5 bases from J; junction bases left unmatched: 12. This CDR3 comprises 15 residues. The germline V gene encodes CDR1 WNHNN and CDR2 SYGVQD (reference sequence). The CDR3 DNA sequence: TGCGCCAGTAAAACTCCGGGACAGGGAGAAGATACGCAGTATTTT. This codes for CASKTPGQGEDTQYF.

This clonotype occurred a few times. This chain links TRBV20-1 with TRBJ1-2; D is perhaps TRBD1 (5 bases). This CDR3 contains 13 residues. Germline V gives CDR1 DFQATT, CDR2 SNEGSKA (reference sequence). Trimming shortened V by 5 bases and J by 0 bases, and 10 bases separated the two germline ends. CDR3 residues: CSASSGSNYGYTF. CDR3 DNA: TGCAGTGCTTCATCAGGGTCTAACTATGGCTACACCTTC.

The chain couples TRBV29-1 to TRBJ2-3; D uncertain. CDR1 SQVTM and CDR2 ANQGSEA come from the germline V gene. Trimming took off 7 bases at V and 3 bases at J, with 8 bases between the two ends. CDR3 length: 11 amino acids. As DNA, the CDR3 is TGCAGCGGGGGTTTGACAGATACGCAGTATTTT. It yields the protein CSGGLTDTQYF.

The CDR3 spells CASSSTGATDTQYF. The CDR3 region has the DNA TGTGCCAGCAGTTCCACAGGGGCCACAGATACGCAGTATTTT. The rearrangement links TRBV7-9 to TRBJ2-3; 7 bases are a match to TRBD1. This CDR3 comprises 14 residues. CDR1 and CDR2 (germline): SEHNR, FQNEAQ (reference sequence). V dropped 6 bases and J dropped 2; count of bases not matched to a gene: 5.

This clonotype was seen many times. J is TRBJ2-7 and V is TRBV6-2 or TRBV6-3, with D hard to call. CDR3 length equals 16 residues. V gave up 2 bases and J gave up 7 bases, with 21 bases separating them. Germline V gene data show CDR1 as MNHEY and CDR2 as SVGEGT. This chain's CDR3 is CASSYRREVIRFEQYF. CDR3 sequence (DNA): TGTGCCAGCAGTTACCGTCGCGAGGTAATCCGTTTTGAGCAGTACTTC.

This chain joins TRBV7-2 and TRBJ2-5; no firm D call. The CDR3 length is 14 residues. From germline, CDR1 is SGHTA and CDR2 FQGNSA. V lost 5 bases and J lost 11, with 21 bases in between. In DNA form, the CDR3 reads TGTGCCAGCAGCCCCTCCCGGGCAGACAATGAGCAGTACTTC. This gives the protein CASSPSRADNEQYF. Filled out from reference TRBV7-2 and TRBJ2-5, the complete variable domain reads GAGVSQSPSNKVTEKGKDVELRCDPISGHTALYWYRQSLGQGLEFLIYFQGNSAPDKSGLPSDRFSAERTGGSVSTLTIQRTQQEDSAVYLCASSPSRADNEQYFGPGTRLLVL.

V is TRBV28 and J is TRBJ2-7, with a tentative D call TRBD1 (5 bases). Per germline, CDR1 MDHEN and CDR2 SYDVKM. CDR3 length: 13 residues. The V end was cut by 3 bases, the J end by 5 bases, with 11 bases between. The CDR3 DNA sequence: TGTGCCAGCAGTTTTGAGTCAGGGCACGAGCAGTACTTC. The encoded protein is CASSFESGHEQYF.

This clonotype has just a few counts. The chain links TRBV29-1 to TRBJ2-7; 8 positions match TRBD1. The ends lost 4 bases at V and 6 bases at J; junction bases unmatched: 8. Germline loops: CDR1 SQVTM, CDR2 ANQGSEA. The CDR3 runs 13 residues. The CDR3 loop reads CSVGTGTGPEQYF. CDR3 sequence (DNA): TGCAGCGTTGGGACAGGGACAGGACCCGAGCAGTACTTC.

This clonotype appeared once. The chain uses TRBV10-1 and TRBJ2-7; 9 bases map to TRBD1. With V trimmed by 8 bases and J by 3 bases, 5 bases remained unmatched. Germline CDR1 is WNHNN and CDR2 is SYGVQD (reference sequence). The CDR3 covers 13 residues. The CDR3 region has the DNA TGCGCCAGCGCGCCGGGACAGGGCTACGAGCAGTACTTC. This translates into CASAPGQGYEQYF.

The chain is built from TRBV20-1 and TRBJ1-1; D gene ambiguous. The CDR3 totals 14 residues. Germline V CDR1 and CDR2: DFQATT, SNEGSKA (reference sequence). V lost 1 base, J lost 1 base, and 10 bases lay in between. This CDR3 reads CSARGRAANTEAFF. CDR3 in DNA: TGCAGTGCTAGAGGTCGGGCGGCGAACACTGAAGCTTTCTTT.